The clone carrying this T cell receptor beta chain was recorded only once. Its antigen is still unknown. Authors' analysis steps: Across clinicopathological groups, CDR3 differences served as the basis for building a distant-metastasis classifier for papillary thyroid cancer. TCRdb recomputed clones from the PCR reads via MiXCR. The authors' filters were not applied to this entry. This sample has 91,000 or so clones, with about 13% found just once. This record comes from a study of metastatic and nonmetastatic thyroid tumors. Study information: Peripheral blood and tumor or nodule samples from malignant and benign thyroid patients were compared.

The V and J ends lost 3 bases and 4 bases, in that order; junction bases with no gene match: 6. The CDR3 spans 14 residues. Germline V gene lookup returns CDR1 SGHRS and CDR2 YFSETQ. There were no patients who had received any treatment before thyroid surgery. Study-wide findings and caveats: For both blood and tumor, malignant thyroid tumors reportedly showed significantly higher TCR beta diversity than benign nodules did.

This chain links TRBV5-1 with TRBJ1-1; 7 bases are shared with TRBD1. Sequencing was done on a sample of blood. The TCR sequence derives from a female donor with papillary thyroid cancer or a benign thyroid nodule (not recorded which). Some clones in this sample may be carry-over from other donors' samples. The CDR3 sequence: CASSSQGGSTEAFF. In DNA form, the CDR3 reads TGCGCCAGCAGCTCCCAGGGGGGCAGCACTGAAGCTTTCTTT.